This T cell receptor (beta chain) was observed in a study of CD8 T cells in Susac syndrome. CDR1 KGHSH and CDR2 LQKENI come from the germline V gene. Unmatched junction bases numbered 5, after V lost 5 bases and J lost 4 bases. The length of the CDR3 is 16 residues. RNA amounts of about 0.5 to 1 ug underwent reverse transcription with random hexamers. TCRdb called the immunoSEQ multiplex PCR reads again in MiXCR, with one record for every CDR3 protein. In the table there are approximately 130,000 distinct CDR3 sequences, roughly 92% of which are singletons. The receptor's source is a human donor in good health. This chain joins TRBV18 and TRBJ2-1; TRBD2 matches at 13 bases. Material: CD4+ T cells from PBMCs. The CDR3: CASSSTSGRGYNEQFF. The CDR3, as DNA: TGTGCCAGCTCATCTACTAGCGGGAGGGGTTACAATGAGCAGTTCTTC.